This T cell receptor beta chain comes out of a study of OX40 agonist ivuxolimab in advanced cancers. Findings of the study overall: The study observed clonal expansion of CD4+ and CD8+ blood T cells by week 6 at 0.1 to 3.0 mg/kg. Relative to CD4+ cells, CD8+ T cells on average had more expanded clones.

Researchers took blood at baseline, on cycle 4 day 1, and on cycle 7 day 1. On this clone: Antigen specificity is unknown.

Germline lookup yields CDR1 MNHEY and CDR2 SMNVEV (reference sequence). Trimming shortened V by 4 bases and J by 6 bases, and 8 bases separated the two germline ends. The CDR3 has 12 residues. TCRdb's copy holds only in-frame clones and misses some; the assay was immunoSEQ multiplex PCR. The sample has about 27,000 clones; 65% to 80% are singletons. This chain uses TRBV27 with TRBJ2-3; D gene uncertain. The clonotype comes from an adult with an advanced solid tumor such as melanoma, head and neck, liver or kidney cancer. The specimen was CD4+ or CD8+ T cells sorted from blood, collected in a trial of the OX40 agonist ivuxolimab. CDR3 protein: CASSSSKDTQYF. The CDR3 bases are TGTGCCAGCAGTTCTTCAAAGGATACGCAGTATTTT.